These T cell receptor beta chains were read from a single sample in a study of T-cell memory formation after mild COVID-19. TCRdb ran MiXCR on the 5' RACE reads and lists one entry per CDR3 protein. This repertoire shows some 450,000 distinct CDR3 sequences, about a sixth found once; its top ten account for 20% to 25%. Sequencing used PBMCs or a T cell subset sorted from them (not recorded which). The receptors were gathered from a man aged 18 to 29 who had mild COVID-19 (a few samples of this study predate the infection). Cell type and time point are not known. Each CDR3 is given with its conserved first and last residue.

V: TRBV20-1
J: TRBJ1-4
length: 14
CDR3: CSARRTGRNEKLFF

V: TRBV29-1
J: TRBJ1-2
length: 14
CDR3: CSVSLWGQEYGYTF

V: TRBV9
J: TRBJ1-2
length: 14
CDR3: CASSVALGADGYTF

V: TRBV3-1
J: TRBJ2-1
length: 14
CDR3: CASSQAGGYGEQFF

V: TRBV3-1
J: TRBJ2-2
length: 17
CDR3: CASSQDGASGLAGELFF

V: TRBV5-1
J: TRBJ2-5
length: 15
CDR3: CASSLGTGVQETQYF

V: TRBV7-8
J: TRBJ2-7
length: 14
CDR3: CASSSSGGGYEQYF

V: TRBV4-1
J: TRBJ1-2
length: 16
CDR3: CASSQVLGGRVYGYTF

V: TRBV7-3
J: TRBJ2-5
length: 15
CDR3: CASSLTGQGGETQYF

V: TRBV6-5
J: TRBJ2-2
length: 15
CDR3: CASSLAASNTGELFF

V: TRBV7-2
J: TRBJ2-3
length: 12
CDR3: CASSFDGGTQYF